This record looks at one T cell receptor (beta chain) sequence and its context. Its target is not known. The germline V gene encodes CDR1 SGHTA and CDR2 FQGNSA. The CDR3 covers 11 residues. The V gene lost 4 bases and the J gene lost 9 bases, with 10 bases spanning the gap. The source of the sample is a study of cytomegalovirus exposure and HLA in healthy donors. Study findings and constraints: A later analysis appeared to link common viral pathogens to several of the most significant clusters.

PCR employed 60 Vbeta and 13 Jbeta primers. The repertoire was sequenced with immunoSEQ multiplex PCR; TCRdb's copy has only in-frame clones and lacks some. This table holds over 65,000 clones, around 72% found once. The source of this sequence is a woman aged 25 to 45 in good health and CMV-seropositive. The chain combines TRBV7-2 with TRBJ2-7, with D possibly being TRBD2 (6 bases). Sequenced material: PBMCs. The CDR3 DNA is TGTGCCAGCAGCTCGGGGGTTGCGCAGTACTTC. Protein sequence: CASSSGVAQYF.